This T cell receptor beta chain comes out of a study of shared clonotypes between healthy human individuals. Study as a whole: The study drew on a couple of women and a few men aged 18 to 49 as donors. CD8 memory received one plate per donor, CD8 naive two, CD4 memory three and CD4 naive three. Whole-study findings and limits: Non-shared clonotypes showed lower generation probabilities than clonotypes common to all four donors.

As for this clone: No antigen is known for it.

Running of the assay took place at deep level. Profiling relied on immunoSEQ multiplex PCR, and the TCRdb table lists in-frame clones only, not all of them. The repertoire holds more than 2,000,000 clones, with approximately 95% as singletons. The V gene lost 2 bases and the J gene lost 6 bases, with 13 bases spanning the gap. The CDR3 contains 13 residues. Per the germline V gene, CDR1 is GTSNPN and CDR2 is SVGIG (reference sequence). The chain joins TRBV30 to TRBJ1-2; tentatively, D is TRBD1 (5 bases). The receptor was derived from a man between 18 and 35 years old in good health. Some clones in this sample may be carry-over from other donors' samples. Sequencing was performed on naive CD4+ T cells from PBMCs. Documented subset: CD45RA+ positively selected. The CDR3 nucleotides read TGTGCCTGGAGTCATGGGGGTTTGAATGGCTACACCTTC. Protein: CAWSHGGLNGYTF.